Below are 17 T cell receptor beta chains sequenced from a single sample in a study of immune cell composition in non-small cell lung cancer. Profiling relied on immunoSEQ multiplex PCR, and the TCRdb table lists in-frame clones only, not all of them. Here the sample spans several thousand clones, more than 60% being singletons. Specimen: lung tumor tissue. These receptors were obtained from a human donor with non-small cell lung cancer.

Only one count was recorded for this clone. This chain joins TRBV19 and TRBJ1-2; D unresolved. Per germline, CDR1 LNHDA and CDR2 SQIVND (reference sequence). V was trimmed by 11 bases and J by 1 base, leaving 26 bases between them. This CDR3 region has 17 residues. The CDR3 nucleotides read TGTGCCGCCGGCGGCGATTTGGGAGGCGGCTATAACTATGGCTACACCTTC. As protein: CAAGGDLGGGYNYGYTF.

The CDR3 nucleotides read TGTGCCAGTAGCTCGGGGGGGAGCTCCTACGAGCAGTACTTC. This sequence encodes CASSSGGSSYEQYF. The chain recombines TRBV19 with TRBJ2-7; 8 bases are a match to TRBD2. The length of the CDR3 is 14 residues. Germline values: CDR1 LNHDA, CDR2 SQIVND (reference sequence). Losses at the gene ends were 6 bases for V and 0 bases for J; bases not matched to a gene: 4.

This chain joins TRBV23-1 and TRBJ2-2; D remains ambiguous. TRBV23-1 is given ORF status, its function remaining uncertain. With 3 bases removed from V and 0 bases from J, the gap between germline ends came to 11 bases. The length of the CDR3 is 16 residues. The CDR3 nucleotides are TGCGCCAGCAGTCATAATCAGCGAACGAACACCGGGGAGCTGTTTTTT. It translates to CASSHNQRTNTGELFF.

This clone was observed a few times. CDR3 sequence reads: CASRDRASGNTIYF. DNA of the CDR3: TGTGCCAGCCGAGACAGAGCCTCTGGAAACACCATATATTTT. The rearrangement joins TRBV19 to TRBJ1-3; TRBD1 might be the D (5 bases). The germline CDR1 and CDR2 sequences are LNHDA and SQIVND (reference sequence). The CDR3 has 14 amino acids. V lost 9 bases and J 0 bases, leaving 12 bases between the germline ends.

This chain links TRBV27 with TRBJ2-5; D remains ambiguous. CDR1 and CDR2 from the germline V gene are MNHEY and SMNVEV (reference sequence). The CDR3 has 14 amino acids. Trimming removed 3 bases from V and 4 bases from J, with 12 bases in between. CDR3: CASSFSTFPETQYF. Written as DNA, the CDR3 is TGTGCCAGCAGTTTCTCGACATTCCCAGAGACCCAGTACTTC.

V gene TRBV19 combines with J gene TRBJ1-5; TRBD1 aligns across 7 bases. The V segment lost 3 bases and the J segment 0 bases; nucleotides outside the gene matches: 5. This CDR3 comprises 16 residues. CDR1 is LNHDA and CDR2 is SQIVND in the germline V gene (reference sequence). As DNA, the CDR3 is TGTGCCAGTAGTATCGGGACAGTCTATAGCAATCAGCCCCAGCATTTT. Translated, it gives CASSIGTVYSNQPQHF.

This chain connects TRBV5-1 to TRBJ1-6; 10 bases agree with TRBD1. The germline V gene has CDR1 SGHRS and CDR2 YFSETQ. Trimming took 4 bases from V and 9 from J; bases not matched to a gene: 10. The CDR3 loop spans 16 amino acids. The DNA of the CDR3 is TGCGCCAGCAGCGCACAGGGACAGGGGCTAGGTTCACCCCTCCACTTT. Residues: CASSAQGQGLGSPLHF.

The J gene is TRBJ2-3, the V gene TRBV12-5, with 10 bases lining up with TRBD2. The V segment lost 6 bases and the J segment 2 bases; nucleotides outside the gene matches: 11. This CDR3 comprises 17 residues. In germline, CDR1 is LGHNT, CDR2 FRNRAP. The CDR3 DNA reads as TGTGCTAGTGGACCCAATCTACTAGCGGGATACACAGATACGCAGTATTTT. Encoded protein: CASGPNLLAGYTDTQYF.

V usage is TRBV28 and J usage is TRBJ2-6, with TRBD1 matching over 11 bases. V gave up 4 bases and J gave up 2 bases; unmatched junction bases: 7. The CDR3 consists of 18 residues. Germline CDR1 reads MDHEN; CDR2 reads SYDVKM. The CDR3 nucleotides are TGTGCCAGCAGTTGGGACAGGGGGTCTTTCACTGGGGCCAACGTCCTGACTTTC. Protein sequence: CASSWDRGSFTGANVLTF.

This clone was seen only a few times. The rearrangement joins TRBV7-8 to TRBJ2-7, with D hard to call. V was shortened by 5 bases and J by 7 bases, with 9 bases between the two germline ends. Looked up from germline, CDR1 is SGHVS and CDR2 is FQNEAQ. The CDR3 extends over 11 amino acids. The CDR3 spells CASSRREEQYF. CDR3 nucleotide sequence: TGTGCCAGCAGCCGCCGAGAGGAGCAGTACTTC.

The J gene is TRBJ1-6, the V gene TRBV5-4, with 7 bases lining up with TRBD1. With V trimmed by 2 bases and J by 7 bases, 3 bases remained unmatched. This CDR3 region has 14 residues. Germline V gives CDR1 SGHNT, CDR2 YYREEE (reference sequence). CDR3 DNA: TGTGCCAGCAGCTTAGACAGGGTAAATTCACCCCTCCACTTT. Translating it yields CASSLDRVNSPLHF.

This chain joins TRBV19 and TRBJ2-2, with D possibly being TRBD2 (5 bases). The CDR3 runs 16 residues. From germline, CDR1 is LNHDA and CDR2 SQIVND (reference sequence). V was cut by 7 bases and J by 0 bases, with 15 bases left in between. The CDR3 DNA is TGTGCCAGTACTCAAGGACTTGCCGCGAACACCGGGGAGCTGTTTTTT. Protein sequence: CASTQGLAANTGELFF.

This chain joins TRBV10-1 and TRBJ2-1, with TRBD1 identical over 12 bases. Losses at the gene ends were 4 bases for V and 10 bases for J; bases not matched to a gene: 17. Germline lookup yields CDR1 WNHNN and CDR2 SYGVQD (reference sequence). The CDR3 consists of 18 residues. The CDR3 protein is CASSAGTGGAGLGREQFF. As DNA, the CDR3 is TGCGCCAGCAGTGCCGGGACAGGGGGCGCGGGTCTGGGAAGGGAGCAGTTCTTC.

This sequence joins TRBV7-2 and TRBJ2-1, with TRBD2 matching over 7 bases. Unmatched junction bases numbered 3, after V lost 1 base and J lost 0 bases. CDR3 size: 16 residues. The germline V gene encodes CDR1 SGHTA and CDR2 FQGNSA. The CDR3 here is CASSLDGGSSYNEQFF. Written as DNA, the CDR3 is TGTGCCAGCAGCTTAGACGGGGGGAGCTCCTACAATGAGCAGTTCTTC.

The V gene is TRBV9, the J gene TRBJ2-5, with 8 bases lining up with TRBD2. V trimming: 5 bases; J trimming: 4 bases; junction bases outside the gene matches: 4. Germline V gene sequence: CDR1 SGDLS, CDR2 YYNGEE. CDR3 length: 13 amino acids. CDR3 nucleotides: TGTGCCAGCAGTCGGGGGGGCGTAGAGACCCAGTACTTC. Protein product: CASSRGGVETQYF.

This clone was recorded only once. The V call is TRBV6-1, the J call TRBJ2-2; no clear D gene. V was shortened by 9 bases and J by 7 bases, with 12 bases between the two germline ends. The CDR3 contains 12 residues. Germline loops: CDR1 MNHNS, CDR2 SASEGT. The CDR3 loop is CASKMGIGELFF. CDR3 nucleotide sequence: TGTGCCAGTAAGATGGGCATCGGGGAGCTGTTTTTT.

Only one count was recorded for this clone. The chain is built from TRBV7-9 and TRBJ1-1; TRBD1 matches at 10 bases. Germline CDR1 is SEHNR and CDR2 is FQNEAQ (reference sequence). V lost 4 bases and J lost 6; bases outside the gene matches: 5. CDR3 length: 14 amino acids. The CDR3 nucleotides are TGTGCCAGCAGCTCTAGACAGGGGGCGGCTGAAGCTTTCTTT. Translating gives CASSSRQGAAEAFF.